This T cell receptor beta chain is drawn from a study of blood T cell repertoires in COVID-19. Whole-study context: Both acute and convalescent COVID-19 samples were obtained from the United States, Italy and Spain. T cells, B-cell-depleted T cells, or PBMCs supplied cDNA or gDNA.

Authors' methods: Estimates of nucleated cell counts were drawn from the amplification of reference gene primers. Sequenced by immunoSEQ multiplex PCR; TCRdb stores in-frame clones only, minus some. V, J and clone size are those of that table, while D and trimming were read from the DNA. The table lists tens of thousands of clones, 86% of them singletons, with approximately 15% in the top ten. Per germline, CDR1 LGHNA and CDR2 YNFKEQ. Trimming left V 5 bases short and J 5 bases short, with 9 bases between. The CDR3 extends over 12 amino acids. The receptor comes from a man aged 60 to 69 with active or convalescent COVID-19. The chain has TRBV4-2 and TRBJ2-5; D gene unclear. The specimen sequenced was peripheral blood. The CDR3 sequence: CASSMGWETQYF. CDR3 sequence (DNA): TGTGCCAGCAGCATGGGCTGGGAGACCCAGTACTTC.